The source of this T cell receptor beta chain is a study of CD8+ T cells in alopecia areata. Whole-study context: For the treated group, dosing was oral tofacitinib at 5 to 10 mg twice daily. Findings and caveats of the study: Lesional scalp exceeded normal scalp in clonality, especially in alopecia totalis/universalis.

Comments on this clone: The antigen remains unidentified.

The V gene lost 7 bases and the J gene lost 7 bases, with 16 bases spanning the gap. This CDR3 spans 12 amino acids. CDR1 and CDR2 from the germline V gene are GTSNPN and SVGIG (reference sequence). Treatment meaning: oral pan-JAK inhibitor, 5-10 mg twice daily. From alopecia areata patients, lesional scalp punch biopsies and peripheral blood were collected. Starting from PBMCs, sorting isolated CD4+ and CD8+ T cells. Reverse transcription of extracted RNA yielded cDNA, which provided the sequencing template. Repertoires were generated with immunoSEQ multiplex PCR, while TCRdb's copy carries only in-frame clones and drops some. Here the sample spans 35,000 to 45,000 clones, roughly 92% being singletons.

The material sequenced was CD8+ T cells sorted from blood, taken at week 24, from a patient treated with tofacitinib. The chain has TRBV30 and TRBJ2-5, with a weak D call TRBD2 (7 bases). The TCR sequence derives from a human donor with alopecia areata. This CDR3 reads CALGGPAGTQYF. Written as DNA, the CDR3 is TGTGCCTTGGGGGGGCCCGCGGGGACCCAGTACTTC.